This T cell receptor beta chain stems from a study of response to subunit inactivated influenza vaccine. General study points: It was the authors' suggestion that each seasonal influenza vaccination recruits few new T cells.

Comment on this clonotype: Its antigen remains unknown.

TCRdb ran MiXCR on the RT-PCR reads and lists one entry per CDR3 protein. This repertoire shows 450,000 to 550,000 distinct CDR3 sequences, about 25% found once; its top ten account for 1.5% to 2%. This CDR3 region has 13 residues. Germline V gene data show CDR1 as MNHEY and CDR2 as SVGEGT. Trimming left V 2 bases short and J 3 bases short, with 8 bases between. This receptor was identified in a man in his fifties who received an inactivated influenza vaccine. The chain employs TRBV6-2 or TRBV6-3 and TRBJ2-7; D gene unclear. The sequencing used CD4+ T cells sorted from PBMCs, collected 5 to 6 days after vaccination. For the CDR3, the DNA is TGTGCCAGCAGTTACAACAGTTACTACGAGCAGTACTTC. It is translated as CASSYNSYYEQYF.